This T cell receptor (beta chain) comes out of a study of T cell responses to AZD1222 COVID-19 vaccine. V was clipped by 4 bases and J by 1 base; unmatched bases: 2. The CDR3 sequence is 15 residues long. From germline, CDR1 is MDHEN and CDR2 SYDVKM. TCRdb keeps only in-frame clones here, not all; method: immunoSEQ multiplex PCR. The sample yields about 76,000 clones, roughly 90% seen once. This chain links TRBV28 with TRBJ2-3; 10 bases line up with TRBD2. The TCR was taken from an adult in good health. The sequenced sample was peripheral blood, obtained on day 0 of AZD1222 vaccination. The chain's CDR3 is CASSSAGGGTDTQYF. CDR3 nucleotides: TGTGCCAGCAGTTCAGCGGGGGGGGGCACAGATACGCAGTATTTT. Combining the CDR3 with reference TRBV28 and TRBJ2-3 gives the whole variable domain DVKVTQSSRYLVKRTGEKVFLECVQDMDHENMFWYRQDPGLGLRLIYFSYDVKMKEKGDIPEGYSVSREKKERFSLILESASTNQTSMYLCASSSAGGGTDTQYFGPGTRLTVL.